The 16 T cell receptor beta chains in this list originate from one sample, sequenced in a study of blood T cell repertoires in COVID-19. Measured with immunoSEQ multiplex PCR; TCRdb has only the in-frame clones, and not every one. This repertoire shows roughly 230,000 clones, 88% found once; its top ten account for around 0.7%. Sample: peripheral blood. Every receptor here comes from a human donor in a cohort sampled during active COVID-19.

CDR3 DNA: TGTGCCACTGAGAGCAGGGCCTCTGCAACTAATGAAAAACTGTTTTTT. It translates to CATESRASATNEKLFF. The V and J genes are TRBV11-2 and TRBJ1-4, with D possibly being TRBD1 (5 bases). V shed 10 bases and J shed 0 bases, with 18 bases lying between them. The CDR3 has 16 residues. CDR1 is SGHAT, CDR2 FQNNGV, per germline.

This clone was seen only once. The gene calls are TRBV4-3 and TRBJ1-4; 7 bases agree with TRBD1. CDR3 size: 15 residues. CDR1 is LGHNA, CDR2 YSLEER, per germline. The ends lost 2 bases at V and 5 bases at J; junction bases unmatched: 5. CDR3 sequence: CASSQYRGVNEKLFF. The CDR3 DNA follows: TGCGCCAGCAGCCAATACAGGGGCGTAAATGAAAAACTGTTTTTT.

The V call is TRBV19, the J call TRBJ1-3; 8 bases align to TRBD1. The CDR3 has 15 residues. The germline V gene has CDR1 LNHDA and CDR2 SQIVND (reference sequence). Trimming at V came to 8 bases and at J to 1 base, leaving 7 bases not matched to a gene. This CDR3 is CASLAGGISGNTIYF. CDR3 DNA sequence: TGTGCCAGTCTCGCAGGGGGCATATCTGGAAACACCATATATTTT. Supplemented by reference TRBV19 and TRBJ1-3, the full variable domain reads DGGITQSPKYLFRKEGQNVTLSCEQNLNHDAMYWYRQDPGQGLRLIYYSQIVNDFQKGDIAEGYSVSREKKESFPLTVTSAQKNPTAFYLCASLAGGISGNTIYFGEGSWLTVV.

V usage is TRBV19 and J usage is TRBJ2-5, with a weak D call TRBD1 (5 bases). The CDR3 runs 15 residues. Germline V CDR1 and CDR2: LNHDA, SQIVND (reference sequence). The V end lost 8 bases, the J end lost 2 bases, and 18 bases lay between the germline ends. This CDR3 reads CASGRVGAFQETQYF. The DNA for the CDR3 is TGTGCCAGTGGAAGAGTAGGGGCTTTTCAAGAGACCCAGTACTTC. Complete variable domain (other parts from reference TRBV19 and TRBJ2-5): DGGITQSPKYLFRKEGQNVTLSCEQNLNHDAMYWYRQDPGQGLRLIYYSQIVNDFQKGDIAEGYSVSREKKESFPLTVTSAQKNPTAFYLCASGRVGAFQETQYFGPGTRLLVL.

V and J are TRBV6-1 and TRBJ1-2, with D possibly being TRBD1 (6 bases). Per germline, CDR1 MNHNS and CDR2 SASEGT. The CDR3 runs to 14 residues. Trimming cost V 1 base and J 3 bases, with 9 bases left between them. The CDR3 DNA follows: TGTGCCAGCAGTGAAGGAGACAGGTACTATGGCTACACCTTC. It encodes CASSEGDRYYGYTF.

The chain employs TRBV7-2 and TRBJ2-7; TRBD2 aligns across 12 bases. CDR3 length: 14 amino acids. Germline-derived CDR1 and CDR2 are SGHTA and FQGNSA. V dropped 5 bases and J dropped 5; count of bases not matched to a gene: 4. This CDR3 is CASSPRTSGNEQYF. For the CDR3, the DNA is TGTGCCAGCAGCCCCAGGACTAGCGGGAACGAGCAGTACTTC.

The rearrangement links TRBV3-1 (or the pseudogene TRBV3-2) to TRBJ2-5, with TRBD1 matching 9 bases. V dropped 7 bases and J dropped 4; count of bases not matched to a gene: 7. The CDR3 consists of 14 residues. Germline V lookup: CDR1 LGHDT, CDR2 YNNKEL (reference sequence). The CDR3: CASNPGQGPETQYF. For the CDR3, the DNA is TGTGCCAGCAACCCGGGACAGGGCCCAGAGACCCAGTACTTC.

This rearrangement joins TRBV28 to TRBJ1-5; D call uncertain. CDR3 size: 14 residues. The ends were cut back, 1 base at V and 6 bases at J, with 10 bases in the middle. CDR1 and CDR2 from the germline V gene are MDHEN and SYDVKM. The DNA for the CDR3 is TGTGCCAGCAGTTTATTGAGACTTGGTCAGCCCCAGCATTTT. Translation gives CASSLLRLGQPQHF.

This clone was seen just once. V is TRBV4-3 and J is TRBJ1-1; 9 positions match TRBD1. Germline loops: CDR1 LGHNA, CDR2 YSLEER. V lost 3 bases, J lost 5 bases, and 10 bases stayed unmatched. The CDR3 runs to 16 residues. The CDR3 region has the DNA TGCGCCAGCAGCCACGTAGGACAGGGGCGGTGGACTGAAGCTTTCTTT. Translating gives CASSHVGQGRWTEAFF.

The chain recombines TRBV11-2 with TRBJ1-4; D gene unclear. The CDR3 consists of 14 residues. The V gene's germline CDR1 is SGHAT and CDR2 FQNNGV. Trimming took off 2 bases at V and 2 bases at J, with 6 bases between the two ends. The DNA for the CDR3 is TGTGCCAGCAGCTTACATTTGACTAATGAAAAACTGTTTTTT. Amino acids: CASSLHLTNEKLFF.

The chain links TRBV6-6 to TRBJ1-4; no clear D. The V gene lost 0 bases and the J gene lost 3 bases, with 11 bases spanning the gap. CDR1 is MNHNY and CDR2 is SVGAGI in the germline V gene (reference sequence). There are 16 residues in the CDR3. The CDR3 region is CASSYSSLGANEKLFF. As DNA, the CDR3 is TGTGCCAGCAGTTACTCGAGTTTAGGAGCTAATGAAAAACTGTTTTTT.

The CDR3 protein is CASSQGRTPPRDTEAFF. The CDR3 DNA follows: TGCGCCAGCAGCCAAGGACGTACCCCGCCCAGGGACACTGAAGCTTTCTTT. The chain carries TRBV4-1 and TRBJ1-1, with a tentative D call TRBD1 (5 bases). This CDR3 spans 17 amino acids. Germline-derived CDR1 and CDR2 are MGHRA and YSYEKL. Trimming removed 1 base at V and 3 bases at J, with 18 bases between.

This chain joins TRBV18 and TRBJ1-3; D might be TRBD1 (6 bases). This CDR3 spans 16 amino acids. The germline V gene encodes CDR1 KGHSH and CDR2 LQKENI. Deletions cut 3 bases from V and 3 bases from J, with 15 bases between. CDR3 residues: CASSPTVGAGGNTIYF. The CDR3 DNA reads as TGTGCCAGCTCACCGACTGTGGGGGCAGGTGGAAACACCATATATTTT.

This chain connects TRBV6-5 to TRBJ1-1; no clear D. The CDR3 runs to 13 residues. Trimming cost V 6 bases and J 1 base, with 9 bases left between them. Germline V gene data show CDR1 as MNHEY and CDR2 as SVGAGI. The CDR3 coding sequence is TGTGCCAGCAGCAGAGACAAGAACACTGAAGCTTTCTTT. It is translated as CASSRDKNTEAFF.

The chain has TRBV3-1 (or the pseudogene TRBV3-2) and TRBJ1-1, with D possibly matching TRBD1 (6 bases). Germline assignment: CDR1 LGHDT and CDR2 YNNKEL (reference sequence). Trimming stripped 5 bases from V and 1 base from J, with 20 bases between. The CDR3 covers 17 residues. The CDR3 loop is CASSSILPGASNTEAFF. The CDR3 DNA is TGTGCCAGCAGCTCGATCCTACCAGGGGCGTCGAACACTGAAGCTTTCTTT.

This clone was recorded once. The genes are TRBV5-1 and TRBJ1-5, with 9 bases aligning to TRBD1. CDR3 length: 14 residues. CDR1 is SGHRS and CDR2 is YFSETQ in the germline V gene. V dropped 4 bases and J dropped 7; count of bases not matched to a gene: 6. The CDR3 reads CASSLDRGEQPQHF. In DNA, the CDR3 is TGCGCCAGCAGCCTTGACAGGGGGGAACAGCCCCAGCATTTT.